This TCR beta chain is drawn from a study of blood T cell repertoires in COVID-19. Study details: Both acute and convalescent COVID-19 samples were obtained from the United States, Italy and Spain. T cells, B-cell-depleted T cells, or PBMCs supplied cDNA or gDNA.

Germline CDR1 reads LNHNV; CDR2 reads YYDKDF (reference sequence). After removal of 3 bases from V and 0 bases from J, the junction contained 5 bases not matched to a gene. The CDR3 is 16 amino acids. In the source study's methods: How many nucleated cells were present was estimated from reference gene primer amplification. Here immunoSEQ multiplex PCR was the method, and the copy in TCRdb shows in-frame clones only, minus some. V and J calls and clone size follow that table, whereas D and trimming were derived from the DNA. The data show about 120,000 clones, roughly four fifths seen once. The origin of this receptor is a human donor in a cohort sampled during active COVID-19. The chain has TRBV15 and TRBJ1-2; TRBD1 agrees at 9 bases. Specimen: peripheral blood. This CDR3 is CATSSGQGTTNYGYTF. The CDR3 bases are TGTGCCACCAGCAGCGGACAGGGGACCACTAACTATGGCTACACCTTC. The full variable domain, completed using reference TRBV15 and TRBJ1-2, is DAMVIQNPRYQVTQFGKPVTLSCSQTLNHNVMYWYQQKSSQAPKLLFHYYDKDFNNEADTPDNFQSRRPNTSFCFLDIRSPGLGDTAMYLCATSSGQGTTNYGYTFGSGTRLTVV.